Listed here are 21 T cell receptor beta chains from one sample, sequenced in a study of cytomegalovirus exposure and HLA in healthy donors. Sequencing used immunoSEQ multiplex PCR; TCRdb keeps in-frame clones, though not all of them. The table includes some 84,000 clones, approximately 91% detected once. Sequencing was done on a sample of PBMCs. The origin of the receptors is a man under 40 in good health and CMV-seronegative.

The chain is built from TRBV6-1 and TRBJ1-5; 9 bases align to TRBD1. The CDR3 contains 19 residues. J was trimmed by 7 bases and V by 0 bases; bases with no gene match: 16. In germline, CDR1 is MNHNS, CDR2 SASEGT. DNA for the CDR3: TGTGCCAGCAGTGAAGCCTCCCATTTTTCGACAGGGGGGGACCAGCCCCAGCATTTT. Protein: CASSEASHFSTGGDQPQHF.

The chain joins TRBV5-5 to TRBJ2-7; 8 nucleotides agree with TRBD1. CDR1 and CDR2 (germline): SGHKS, YYEKEE (reference sequence). CDR3 length equals 15 residues. V shed 0 bases, J shed 0 bases, and the junction held 2 bases outside the gene matches. The CDR3 sequence is CASSLGGTGSYEQYF. CDR3 nucleotides: TGTGCCAGCAGCTTGGGGGGGACAGGCTCCTACGAGCAGTACTTC.

The chain carries TRBV7-9 and TRBJ2-1, with D maybe TRBD2 (6 bases). V was shortened by 1 base and J by 2 bases, with 9 bases between the two germline ends. Germline CDR1 and CDR2: SEHNR and FQNEAQ (reference sequence). This CDR3 is 15 amino acids long. The CDR3 region has the DNA TGTGCCAGCAGCTTAGGACTAGGAACCTACAATGAGCAGTTCTTC. Protein sequence: CASSLGLGTYNEQFF.

The rearrangement uses TRBV6-5 and TRBJ2-7; 8 positions agree with TRBD1. Germline loops: CDR1 MNHEY, CDR2 SVGAGI. The CDR3 extends over 14 amino acids. V lost 6 bases, J lost 4 bases, and 8 bases stayed unmatched. The CDR3 loop reads CASRTRDRWYEQYF. DNA for the CDR3: TGTGCCAGCAGGACCCGGGACAGGTGGTACGAGCAGTACTTC.

A word on this clone: At one end, the junction sequence differs from germline, possibly due to a read error. The CDR3 nucleotides read TGTGCCAGCAGTGAAGCGCGGGGTAGGGATGTTGAAAATTTT. This encodes CASSEARGRDVENF. The rearrangement joins TRBV6-1 to TRBJ2-3, with D perhaps TRBD2 (6 bases). Germline V CDR1 and CDR2: MNHNS, SASEGT. The CDR3 runs 14 residues.

J is TRBJ1-2 and V is TRBV5-5; D ambiguous. CDR1 SGHKS and CDR2 YYEKEE come from the germline V gene (reference sequence). The CDR3 is made up of 13 amino acids. The V end was cut by 4 bases, the J end by 4 bases, with 11 bases between. The CDR3 bases are TGTGCCAGCAGCCCCAGTCCGGGCTATGGCTACACCTTC. Residues: CASSPSPGYGYTF.

The chain recombines TRBV5-8 with TRBJ2-1; maybe TRBD1 (6 bases). This CDR3 has 12 residues. V lost 5 bases to trimming and J lost 14 bases, with 17 bases between them. The germline V gene encodes CDR1 SGHTS and CDR2 YDEGEE. The CDR3 here is CASSSILGAEFF. The CDR3 bases are TGTGCCAGCAGTTCCATCCTGGGGGCGGAGTTCTTC. Full variable domain (missing parts from reference TRBV5-8 and TRBJ2-1): EAGVTQSPTHLIKTRGQQATLRCSPISGHTSVYWYQQALGLGLQFLLWYDEGEERNRGNFPPRFSGRQFPNYSSELNVNALELEDSALYLCASSSILGAEFFGPGTRLTVL.

The J gene is TRBJ1-2, the V gene TRBV6-1; 9 bases match TRBD1. V was clipped by 1 base and J by 6 bases; unmatched bases: 9. Germline V gene data show CDR1 as MNHNS and CDR2 as SASEGT. The CDR3 has 16 amino acids. This CDR3 is CASSEDRGRGRDGYTF. Written as DNA, the CDR3 is TGTGCCAGCAGTGAAGACAGGGGGCGAGGTCGAGATGGCTACACCTTC.

The chain employs TRBV5-1 and TRBJ2-7; 7 bases map to TRBD2. The V gene's germline CDR1 is SGHRS and CDR2 YFSETQ. The CDR3 is 17 residues long. V dropped 0 bases and J dropped 3; count of bases not matched to a gene: 12. The DNA for the CDR3 is TGCGCCAGCAGCTTGGGCCGCGGAGCGGGACGATACTACGAGCAGTACTTC. Protein product: CASSLGRGAGRYYEQYF.

The chain uses TRBV4-1 and TRBJ1-2; no clear D. The germline gives CDR1 MGHRA, CDR2 YSYEKL. Trimming took off 4 bases at V and 2 bases at J, with 17 bases between the two ends. The CDR3 extends over 16 amino acids. CDR3 sequence (DNA): TGCGCCAGCAGCCTACCGGTGGCGGGGAGGAACTATGGCTACACCTTC. Protein sequence: CASSLPVAGRNYGYTF.

The V gene is TRBV10-1, the J gene TRBJ2-1; possibly TRBD1 for D (6 bases). The germline V and J ends were trimmed by 5 bases and 10 bases, with 15 bases remaining between them. Germline V gene data show CDR1 as WNHNN and CDR2 as SYGVQD (reference sequence). The CDR3 loop spans 13 amino acids. CDR3 nucleotide sequence: TGCGCCAGCAGTCCGCTCACAGGGTGGGAGCAGTTCTTC. Protein product: CASSPLTGWEQFF.

The chain links TRBV7-2 to TRBJ1-5; maybe TRBD1 (5 bases). Trimming pared 6 bases from V and 1 base from J, leaving 13 bases between. The length of the CDR3 is 15 residues. The germline CDR1 and CDR2 sequences are SGHTA and FQGNSA. The DNA for the CDR3 is TGTGCCAGCAGTCCTGGGGGGATAAGCAATCAGCCCCAGCATTTT. This gives the protein CASSPGGISNQPQHF.

Here the CDR3 DNA reads TGCGCCAGCAGTGAACAGGGAAATTATAATTCACCCCTCCACTTT. Its translation: CASSEQGNYNSPLHF. V usage is TRBV5-1 and J usage is TRBJ1-6; tentatively, D is TRBD1 (6 bases). Germline loops: CDR1 SGHRS, CDR2 YFSETQ. The CDR3 is made up of 15 amino acids. V shed 5 bases and J shed 4 bases, with 13 bases lying between them.

V and J are TRBV19 and TRBJ1-2, with TRBD1 as a possible D gene (6 bases). This CDR3 is built from 15 residues. V lost 5 bases and J 3 bases, leaving 16 bases between the germline ends. The germline V gene has CDR1 LNHDA and CDR2 SQIVND (reference sequence). This chain's CDR3 is CASSLAEQGDYGYTF. For the CDR3, the DNA is TGTGCCAGTAGTCTAGCGGAACAGGGAGACTATGGCTACACCTTC.

This clone has a single count. The chain recombines TRBV10-3 with TRBJ1-2, with D possibly matching TRBD1 (5 bases). V lost 4 bases to trimming and J lost 3 bases, with 6 bases between them. The CDR3 is 12 amino acids. Germline assignment: CDR1 ENHRY and CDR2 SYGVKD. The CDR3 bases are TGTGCCATCAGTGCGGGGGACTATGGCTACACCTTC. As protein: CAISAGDYGYTF.

The chain joins TRBV7-9 to TRBJ2-4, with 7 bases identical to TRBD1. With 4 bases clipped from V and 8 bases from J, the junction kept 2 bases outside the gene matches. The CDR3 contains 12 residues. Per germline, CDR1 SEHNR and CDR2 FQNEAQ (reference sequence). CDR3 sequence reads: CASSSGQDIQYF. The CDR3 coding sequence is TGTGCCAGCAGCTCCGGACAGGACATTCAGTACTTC.

The gene calls are TRBV11-1 and TRBJ2-1; possibly TRBD1 for D (6 bases). Germline V CDR1 and CDR2: SGHAT, FQDESV (reference sequence). Trimming shortened V by 3 bases and J by 5 bases, and 8 bases separated the two germline ends. The length of the CDR3 is 13 residues. CDR3 nucleotide sequence: TGTGCCAGCAGCTTCTCAGGGGACAATGAGCAGTTCTTC. The encoded protein is CASSFSGDNEQFF.

The chain recombines TRBV18 with TRBJ2-1; weak D call: TRBD1 (5 bases). CDR1 is KGHSH, CDR2 LQKENI, per germline. V dropped 1 base and J dropped 6 bases, with 10 bases sitting between them. CDR3 size: 14 residues. The CDR3 protein is CASSPQTDSNEQFF. The CDR3 DNA is TGTGCCAGCTCACCACAAACCGACAGCAATGAGCAGTTCTTC. The complete variable domain, with remaining parts taken from reference TRBV18 and TRBJ2-1, reads NAGVMQNPRHLVRRRGQEARLRCSPMKGHSHVYWYRQLPEEGLKFMVYLQKENIIDESGMPKERFSAEFPKEGPSILRIQQVVRGDSAAYFCASSPQTDSNEQFFGPGTRLTVL.

The chain couples TRBV18 to TRBJ1-4; TRBD1 might be the D (6 bases). V lost 4 bases, J lost 3 bases, and 18 bases lay in between. The CDR3 consists of 17 residues. CDR1 is KGHSH and CDR2 is LQKENI in the germline V gene. The CDR3 nucleotides are TGTGCCAGCTCACTCGGACAGAAAGAACTTCCTAATGAAAAACTGTTTTTT. Translation: CASSLGQKELPNEKLFF.

The genes are TRBV30 and TRBJ1-5, with D maybe TRBD1 (6 bases). Per the germline V gene, CDR1 is GTSNPN and CDR2 is SVGIG (reference sequence). The CDR3 is 15 amino acids. V was shortened by 0 bases and J by 3 bases, with 12 bases between the two germline ends. CDR3 sequence (DNA): TGTGCCTGGAGTGTCCGGACAGCGTTCAATCAGCCCCAGCATTTT. Translated: CAWSVRTAFNQPQHF.

This chain links TRBV7-2 with TRBJ2-7; D is unresolved. V was shortened by 3 bases and J by 4 bases, with 13 bases between the two germline ends. The CDR3 contains 14 residues. Germline V gene data show CDR1 as SGHTA and CDR2 as FQGNSA. CDR3 in amino acids: CASSFQIRSYEQYF. CDR3 nucleotides: TGTGCCAGCAGCTTTCAAATCCGGTCGTACGAGCAGTACTTC.